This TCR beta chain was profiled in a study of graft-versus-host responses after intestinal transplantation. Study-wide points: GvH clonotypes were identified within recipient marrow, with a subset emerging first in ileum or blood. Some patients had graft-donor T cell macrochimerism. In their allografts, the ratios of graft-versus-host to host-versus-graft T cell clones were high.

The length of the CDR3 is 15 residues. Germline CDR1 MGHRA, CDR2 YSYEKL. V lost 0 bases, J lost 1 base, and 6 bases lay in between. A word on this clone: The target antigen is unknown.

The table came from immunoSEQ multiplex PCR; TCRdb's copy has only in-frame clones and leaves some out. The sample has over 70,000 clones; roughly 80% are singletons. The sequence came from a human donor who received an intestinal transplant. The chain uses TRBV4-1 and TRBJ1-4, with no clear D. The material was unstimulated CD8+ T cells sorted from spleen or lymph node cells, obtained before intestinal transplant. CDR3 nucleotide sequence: TGCGCCAGCAGCCAAGAAGGGCAAACTAATGAAAAACTGTTTTTT. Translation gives CASSQEGQTNEKLFF.